This TCR beta chain stems from a study of blood T cell repertoires in COVID-19. For the study at large: Spain, Italy and the United States supplied samples that represented acute and convalescent COVID-19. T cells, B-cell-depleted T cells, or PBMCs supplied cDNA or gDNA.

The sample holds one count of this clone. Per the original methods: Scientists estimated how many nucleated cells there were by amplifying reference gene primers. Repertoires were generated with immunoSEQ multiplex PCR, while TCRdb's copy carries only in-frame clones and drops some. V, J and clone size are taken as reported in that table, and D and trimming were inferred from the DNA itself. The table includes approximately 100,000 clones, 80% to 90% detected once. This TCR was recovered from a woman older than 75 with acute or convalescent COVID-19. Sample: peripheral blood.

CDR3 region: CAISRLAYDTQYF. CDR3 coding DNA: TGTGCCATCAGCAGACTAGCGTATGATACGCAGTATTTT. The chain is built from TRBV10-3 and TRBJ2-3, with 8 bases that match TRBD2. The CDR3 has 13 residues. CDR1 and CDR2 (germline): ENHRY, SYGVKD. With V trimmed by 6 bases and J by 6 bases, 5 bases remained unmatched.